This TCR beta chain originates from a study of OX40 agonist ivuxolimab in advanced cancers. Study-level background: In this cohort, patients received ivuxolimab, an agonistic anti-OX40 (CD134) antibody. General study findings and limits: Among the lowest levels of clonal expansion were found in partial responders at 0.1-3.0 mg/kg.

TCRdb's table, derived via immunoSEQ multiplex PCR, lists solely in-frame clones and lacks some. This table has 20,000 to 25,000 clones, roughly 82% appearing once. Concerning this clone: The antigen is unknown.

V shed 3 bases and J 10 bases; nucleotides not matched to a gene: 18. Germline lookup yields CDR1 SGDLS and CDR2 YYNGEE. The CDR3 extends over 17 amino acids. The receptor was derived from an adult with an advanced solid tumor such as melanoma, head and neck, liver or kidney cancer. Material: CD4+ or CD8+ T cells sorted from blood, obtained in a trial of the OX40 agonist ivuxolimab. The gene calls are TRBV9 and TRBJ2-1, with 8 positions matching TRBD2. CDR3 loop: CASSAAVSSGRDREQFF. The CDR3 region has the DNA TGTGCCAGCAGCGCCGCAGTTTCATCCGGGAGGGATCGCGAGCAGTTCTTC.